This T cell receptor (beta chain) emerged from a study of tumor and adjacent non-tumor tissue in lung cancer. Germline V gene sequence: CDR1 SQVTM, CDR2 ANQGSEA. The CDR3 is 13 amino acids. For this clonotype: Antigen: not known. An end of the junction differs from the germline gene, which may be a read error.

Three rounds of nested PCR, following a modified ARM-PCR protocol, produced the TCRbeta library. TCRdb called the multiplex PCR reads again in MiXCR, with one record for every CDR3 protein. The data contain 40,000 to 45,000 distinct CDR3 sequences, roughly 60% of them singletons. Findings of the study overall: Top 100 clones took a larger repertoire share in normal lung.

RNA was extracted from bulk tissue without any cell sorting. The normal lung tissue was taken more than 3 cm from the tumor edge. The chain carries TRBV29-1 and TRBJ2-1, with D perhaps matching TRBD1 (6 bases). This TCR was sampled from a man aged 45-65 years with non-small cell lung cancer. The sequenced sample consisted of distant non-tumor lung tissue. CDR3 sequence reads: CSLERARGNEQFF. The CDR3 DNA follows: TGCAGCCTTGAAAGAGCCAGGGGCAATGAGCAGTTCTTC.